These 11 T cell receptor beta chains came from one sample sequenced in a study of blood T cell repertoires in COVID-19 (dated by TCRdb to the early 2020s). Library generation was performed with the immunoSEQ multiplex PCR assay. The table comes from immuneACCESS by way of TCRdb, which keeps in-frame sequences with V and J called. Part of the clones is missing from these tables; in studies checked, under half for an unresolved V gene and the rest for unknown reasons. Here the sample has a few hundred thousand clones; about 86% occur a single time. The ten largest account for roughly 14% of the sample. Sequencing input: peripheral blood. These TCRs come from a person between 65 and 80 years old with COVID-19, enrolled during active disease.

The chain uses TRBV5-1 and TRBJ2-3, with D possibly being TRBD1 (5 bases). The CDR3 is 15 residues long. CDR1 is SGHRS and CDR2 is YFSETQ in the germline V gene. V lost 4 bases, J lost 2 bases, and 14 bases lay in between. The CDR3 spells CASSMEDSHTDTQYF. CDR3 coding DNA: TGCGCCAGCAGCATGGAAGACAGTCACACAGATACGCAGTATTTT.

The genes are TRBV7-2 and TRBJ1-2; TRBD1 aligns across 11 bases. With V trimmed by 5 bases and J by 1 base, 6 bases remained unmatched. Germline V gene lookup returns CDR1 SGHTA and CDR2 FQGNSA. There are 16 residues in the CDR3. CDR3 DNA: TGTGCCAGCAGCGCCGGGGGACAGGGGGTTAACTATGGCTACACCTTC. This encodes CASSAGGQGVNYGYTF.

The gene calls are TRBV19 and TRBJ2-3; 10 bases are shared with TRBD2. J lost 5 bases, V lost 7 bases, and 18 bases had no gene match. From germline, CDR1 is LNHDA and CDR2 SQIVND (reference sequence). The CDR3 length is 18 residues. The CDR3 DNA follows: TGTGCCAGTAACATGGGGAAAAAAGCGGGGGGGCGGCGAGATACGCAGTATTTT. It specifies CASNMGKKAGGRRDTQYF.

The gene calls are TRBV19 and TRBJ1-5, with D hard to call. This CDR3 contains 14 residues. V lost 3 bases, J lost 3 bases, and 9 bases lay in between. In germline, CDR1 is LNHDA, CDR2 SQIVND (reference sequence). Written as DNA, the CDR3 is TGTGCCAGTAGTATTTCCCGGTCCAATCAGCCCCAGCATTTT. Translation: CASSISRSNQPQHF.

The chain joins TRBV27 to TRBJ2-7; D gene ambiguous. V lost 4 bases and J 5 bases, leaving 15 bases between the germline ends. Germline V lookup: CDR1 MNHEY, CDR2 SMNVEV (reference sequence). The length of the CDR3 is 14 residues. The CDR3 spells CASSSGFVADEQYF. CDR3 bases: TGTGCCAGCAGTTCAGGTTTTGTCGCTGACGAGCAGTACTTC.

This chain links TRBV28 with TRBJ2-7, with TRBD1 identical over 9 bases. Germline CDR1 reads MDHEN; CDR2 reads SYDVKM. CDR3 length: 15 amino acids. Unmatched junction bases numbered 6, after V lost 3 bases and J lost 3 bases. CDR3 loop: CASSFTGQGFYEQYF. DNA for the CDR3: TGTGCCAGCAGTTTCACGGGACAGGGATTCTACGAGCAGTACTTC.

This rearrangement joins TRBV19 to TRBJ2-1; 8 bases line up with TRBD2. The CDR3 extends over 18 amino acids. Germline V gives CDR1 LNHDA, CDR2 SQIVND (reference sequence). Losses at the gene ends were 0 bases for V and 0 bases for J; bases not matched to a gene: 7. The CDR3 sequence: CASSIEAGEGISYNEQFF. The CDR3, as DNA: TGTGCCAGTAGTATAGAAGCGGGAGAAGGGATCTCCTACAATGAGCAGTTCTTC.

The chain recombines TRBV24-1 with TRBJ1-5; no reliable D call. Trimming left V 5 bases short and J 6 bases short, with 7 bases between. This CDR3 is 12 amino acids long. Germline V CDR1 and CDR2: KGHDR, SFDVKD. The CDR3 loop reads CATSVGGQPQHF. CDR3 in DNA: TGTGCCACCAGTGTCGGCGGTCAGCCCCAGCATTTT.

V usage is TRBV7-9 and J usage is TRBJ2-7; perhaps TRBD2 as D (7 bases). The CDR3 sequence is 15 residues long. The V gene's germline CDR1 is SEHNR and CDR2 FQNEAQ (reference sequence). V lost 5 bases to trimming and J lost 6 bases, with 20 bases between them. CDR3 region: CASSLLGGLGSEQYF. CDR3 nucleotide sequence: TGTGCCAGCAGCCTACTGGGGGGGCTGGGATCCGAGCAGTACTTC.

The V and J genes are TRBV15 and TRBJ2-7; TRBD1 matches 9 bases. From germline, CDR1 is LNHNV and CDR2 YYDKDF (reference sequence). V trimming: 5 bases; J trimming: 13 bases; junction bases outside the gene matches: 9. CDR3 size: 12 residues. The CDR3 bases are TGTGCCACCAGCTTACCGGGACAGGGCGAATACTTC. It encodes CATSLPGQGEYF. The full variable domain, in which reference TRBV15 and TRBJ2-7 provide the parts outside the CDR3, is DAMVIQNPRYQVTQFGKPVTLSCSQTLNHNVMYWYQQKSSQAPKLLFHYYDKDFNNEADTPDNFQSRRPNTSFCFLDIRSPGLGDTAMYLCATSLPGQGEYFGPGTRLTVT.

This rearrangement joins TRBV5-6 to TRBJ1-1, with TRBD1 identical over 7 bases. Germline loops: CDR1 SGHDT, CDR2 YYEEEE. Trimming at V came to 0 bases and at J to 4 bases, leaving 6 bases not matched to a gene. The CDR3 extends over 15 amino acids. The CDR3 nucleotides read TGTGCCAGCAGCTTGGACAGGGGCGCTGGCACTGAAGCTTTCTTT. This encodes CASSLDRGAGTEAFF.